This T cell receptor (beta chain) originates from a study of somatic mutations in cytotoxic T cells in rheumatoid arthritis. The overall study: Among the T-cell populations stained with V beta antibodies, some were separated by flow sorting at nearly 100% purity, including V beta1+ cells whose TCRB was sequenced.

Whole-study results and caveats: Among roughly 71 patients, roughly 8 showed a largest CD8+ clone that surpassed 20% of CD8+ cells.

Regarding this clone: Antigen unknown.

The protocol was immunoSEQ multiplex PCR, while the TCRdb copy is restricted to in-frame clones and leaves out a portion. This sample has some 16,000 clones, with just under 80% found just once. The germline V gene encodes CDR1 MNHEY and CDR2 SVGAGI. The CDR3 spans 15 residues. Between the trimmed V and J ends, which lost 2 bases and 6 bases, there was a span of 17 bases. The chain carries TRBV6-5 and TRBJ2-7, with TRBD1 as a possible D gene (5 bases). The origin of this receptor is an adult with rheumatoid arthritis. The specimen was CD8+ T cells sorted from blood. CDR3 loop: CASSYLLAQRGEQYF. The CDR3, as DNA: TGTGCCAGCAGTTACCTATTAGCCCAAAGGGGCGAGCAGTACTTC.